This T cell receptor (beta chain) was recovered during a study of Ad26.COV2.S vaccination and SARS-CoV-2 variants. Study-wide context: The study gave Ad26.COV2.S intramuscularly, once or twice 56 days apart. Findings and limits, study-wide: People given the vaccine had a wider spike-specific TCR breadth than placebo recipients did. Reports say spike-specific CD8+ and CD4+ T cell responses covered substantial breadth after vaccination.

The CDR3 runs 10 residues. Germline loops: CDR1 LNHDA, CDR2 SQIVND (reference sequence). Trimming pared 5 bases from V and 5 bases from J, leaving 2 bases between. Method: immunoSEQ multiplex PCR; TCRdb's copy keeps in-frame clones and lacks some. The table lists about 680,000 clones, roughly 90% of them singletons. Stated treatment: around 19 received Ad26.COV2.S at low or high dose, single or two shots; a few received placebo; per-sample allocation not given. Collection of samples fell on day 63 after the first vaccine or placebo injection. The shot given was an Ad26 vector that makes Wuhan-strain SARS-CoV-2 spike. As regards this clone: Antigen specificity is unknown.

The source material was peripheral blood, sampled in a trial of Ad26.COV2.S vaccine versus placebo. The chain employs TRBV19 and TRBJ2-3; D gene uncertain. This clonotype originated in a person aged 18-65 years who received the Ad26.COV2.S COVID-19 vaccine or a placebo. CDR3 region: CASSEDTQYF. DNA of the CDR3: TGTGCCAGTAGTGAAGATACGCAGTATTTT. The full variable domain, in which reference TRBV19 and TRBJ2-3 provide the parts outside the CDR3, is DGGITQSPKYLFRKEGQNVTLSCEQNLNHDAMYWYRQDPGQGLRLIYYSQIVNDFQKGDIAEGYSVSREKKESFPLTVTSAQKNPTAFYLCASSEDTQYFGPGTRLTVL.